Presented here are 24 T cell receptor beta chains from one specimen sequenced in a study of blood T cell repertoires in COVID-19. The repertoire was sequenced with immunoSEQ multiplex PCR; TCRdb's copy has only in-frame clones and lacks some. The sample consists of 400,000 to 450,000 clones, about 90% of them appearing once. Sequences were obtained from peripheral blood. The receptors here all came from a man between 18 and 29 years old with COVID-19, enrolled during active disease.

V gene TRBV11-2 combines with J gene TRBJ2-5, with 7 nucleotides matching TRBD1. The V segment lost 5 bases and the J segment 2 bases; nucleotides outside the gene matches: 5. The CDR3 runs 14 residues. Germline V gene sequence: CDR1 SGHAT, CDR2 FQNNGV. The CDR3 DNA is TGTGCCAGCAGCCCATGGGGACAGCAAGAGACCCAGTACTTC. Its translation is CASSPWGQQETQYF.

This chain connects TRBV3-1 (or the pseudogene TRBV3-2) to TRBJ1-6, with D hard to call. This CDR3 is 12 amino acids long. V shed 3 bases and J shed 8 bases, with 5 bases lying between them. Germline V gives CDR1 LGHDT, CDR2 YNNKEL (reference sequence). The DNA of the CDR3 is TGTGCCAGCAGCCACCTCTATTCACCCCTCCACTTT. It encodes CASSHLYSPLHF.

The chain employs TRBV10-2 and TRBJ2-5; 16 bases are shared with TRBD2. Germline-derived CDR1 and CDR2 are WSHSY and SAAADI. The V and J ends lost 6 bases and 4 bases, in that order; junction bases with no gene match: 5. The CDR3 covers 16 residues. CDR3 region: CASSGTSGRALETQYF. The DNA of the CDR3 is TGCGCCAGCAGCGGGACTAGCGGGAGGGCCCTAGAGACCCAGTACTTC.

As to this clone: The germline gene is not matched at one end of the junction; a read error may be the cause. Here the CDR3 reads CAISEPGTRPGF. CDR3 bases: TGTGCCATCAGTGAGCCAGGGACACGGCCAGGTTTC. The chain links TRBV10-3 to TRBJ2-7; tentatively, D is TRBD1 (6 bases). The length of the CDR3 is 12 residues. CDR1 ENHRY and CDR2 SYGVKD come from the germline V gene.

The V and J genes are TRBV5-1 and TRBJ1-2; a possible D gene is TRBD1 (6 bases). CDR1 is SGHRS and CDR2 is YFSETQ in the germline V gene. This CDR3 is built from 13 residues. Trimming removed 0 bases from V and 9 bases from J, with 12 bases in between. Written as DNA, the CDR3 is TGCGCCAGCAGCTTGGTTGTAGGACAGAGCTACACCTTC. Residues: CASSLVVGQSYTF.

V and J are TRBV18 and TRBJ2-3, with 7 bases that match TRBD2. With 2 bases clipped from V and 5 bases from J, the junction kept 4 bases outside the gene matches. The CDR3 is 14 residues long. Germline V gene data show CDR1 as KGHSH and CDR2 as LQKENI. The chain's CDR3 is CASSPGTSEDTQYF. For the CDR3, the DNA is TGTGCCAGCTCACCAGGTACTAGCGAAGATACGCAGTATTTT.

The chain is built from TRBV6-6 and TRBJ1-3, with unresolved D. Deletions cut 5 bases from V and 4 bases from J, with 12 bases between. The CDR3 length is 14 residues. CDR1 and CDR2 from the germline V gene are MNHNY and SVGAGI (reference sequence). The DNA for the CDR3 is TGTGCCAGCAGTCCAATCGGGAGGGGAAACACCATATATTTT. Its translation: CASSPIGRGNTIYF.

The chain couples TRBV11-2 to TRBJ2-7, with D possibly being TRBD1 (6 bases). Germline CDR1 reads SGHAT; CDR2 reads FQNNGV. This CDR3 has 16 residues. V was cut by 0 bases and J by 3 bases, with 15 bases left in between. CDR3 amino acids: CASSLENWGRYYEQYF. In DNA, the CDR3 is TGTGCCAGCAGCTTAGAAAATTGGGGGCGCTACTACGAGCAGTACTTC.

V usage is TRBV4-1 and J usage is TRBJ2-7; tentatively, D is TRBD1 (6 bases). Per the germline V gene, CDR1 is MGHRA and CDR2 is YSYEKL. V was cut by 6 bases and J by 1 base, with 16 bases left in between. The CDR3 extends over 15 amino acids. CDR3 loop: CASRRQALESYEQYF. The DNA of the CDR3 is TGCGCCAGCAGGAGACAGGCCCTAGAGTCCTACGAGCAGTACTTC.

V gene TRBV6-6 combines with J gene TRBJ1-1; D remains unclear. This CDR3 is 11 amino acids long. CDR1 is MNHNY and CDR2 is SVGAGI in the germline V gene (reference sequence). Trimming removed 8 bases at V and 4 bases at J, with 8 bases between. This CDR3 reads CASGLVTEAFF. The CDR3 coding sequence is TGTGCCAGCGGCCTGGTCACTGAAGCTTTCTTT.

J is TRBJ2-5 and V is TRBV6-2 or TRBV6-3; the D gene is possibly TRBD2 (7 bases). The CDR3 contains 15 residues. Trimming cost V 3 bases and J 4 bases, with 15 bases left between them. Germline lookup yields CDR1 MNHEY and CDR2 SVGEGT. This chain's CDR3 is CASSYYGGPGETQYF. The CDR3 coding sequence is TGTGCCAGCAGTTATTACGGGGGGCCTGGAGAGACCCAGTACTTC.

This clone was recorded only once. V usage is TRBV9 and J usage is TRBJ2-1; TRBD2 aligns across 7 bases. This CDR3 region has 14 residues. The V segment lost 4 bases and the J segment 0 bases; nucleotides outside the gene matches: 1. CDR1 and CDR2 (germline): SGDLS, YYNGEE. The CDR3 region has the DNA TGTGCCAGCAGCCGCGGGGGCTCCTACAATGAGCAGTTCTTC. Protein sequence: CASSRGGSYNEQFF. Combining the CDR3 with reference TRBV9 and TRBJ2-1 gives the whole variable domain DSGVTQTPKHLITATGQRVTLRCSPRSGDLSVYWYQQSLDQGLQFLIQYYNGEERAKGNILERFSAQQFPDLHSELNLSSLELGDSALYFCASSRGGSYNEQFFGPGTRLTVL.

V and J are TRBV2 and TRBJ1-1; D perhaps matches TRBD1 (6 bases). The V end was cut by 8 bases, the J end by 5 bases, with 15 bases between. In germline, CDR1 is SNHLY, CDR2 FYNNEI. This CDR3 has 13 residues. The CDR3 reads CASLTDSGTEAFF. CDR3 in DNA: TGTGCCAGCCTTACGGACAGCGGAACTGAAGCTTTCTTT.

V usage is TRBV27 and J usage is TRBJ2-5; D might be TRBD2 (6 bases). The CDR3 extends over 14 amino acids. The germline CDR1 and CDR2 sequences are MNHEY and SMNVEV (reference sequence). V lost 4 bases, J lost 2 bases, and 11 bases lay in between. The CDR3 region is CASSWTAGQETQYF. The DNA for the CDR3 is TGTGCCAGCAGTTGGACGGCGGGGCAAGAGACCCAGTACTTC.

The rearrangement links TRBV7-6 to TRBJ2-1; 9 nucleotides line up with TRBD2. The trim removed 8 bases at V and 0 bases at J, leaving 5 bases unmatched. The germline gives CDR1 SGHVS, CDR2 FNYEAQ. The CDR3 consists of 15 residues. CDR3 sequence: CASALSGSSYNEQFF. As DNA, the CDR3 is TGTGCCAGCGCACTTAGCGGGAGCTCCTACAATGAGCAGTTCTTC.

For the CDR3, the DNA is TGCGCCAGCAGCCAAGATGGAACAGAGAATGAAAAACTGTTTTTT. Translating it yields CASSQDGTENEKLFF. This chain connects TRBV4-1 to TRBJ1-4; no reliable D call. CDR3 length equals 15 residues. V gave up 0 bases and J gave up 5 bases, with 10 bases separating them. Germline values: CDR1 MGHRA, CDR2 YSYEKL.

The CDR3: CASTPAGGSYEQYF. CDR3 nucleotides: TGTGCCAGCACCCCGGCCGGCGGGAGCTACGAGCAGTACTTC. This rearrangement joins TRBV7-2 to TRBJ2-7; 7 positions agree with TRBD2. Germline lookup yields CDR1 SGHTA and CDR2 FQGNSA. CDR3 length: 14 amino acids. V gave up 7 bases and J gave up 3 bases; unmatched junction bases: 9.

The chain couples TRBV19 to TRBJ2-2, with a possible D match to TRBD2 (5 bases). CDR1 is LNHDA and CDR2 is SQIVND in the germline V gene (reference sequence). V was pared by 6 bases and J by 6 bases, with 14 bases between. This CDR3 has 14 amino acids. The CDR3 region has the DNA TGTGCCAGTAGCCCCACTAGGATCCCCGGGGAGCTGTTTTTT. Amino acids: CASSPTRIPGELFF.

The rearrangement joins TRBV5-5 to TRBJ2-1, with D maybe TRBD2 (6 bases). From germline, CDR1 is SGHKS and CDR2 YYEKEE (reference sequence). V dropped 0 bases and J dropped 0 bases, with 7 bases sitting between them. The CDR3 sequence is 15 residues long. The CDR3 DNA sequence: TGTGCCAGCAGCTTGGACGGGAGCTCCTACAATGAGCAGTTCTTC. Encoded protein: CASSLDGSSYNEQFF.

This sequence joins TRBV7-3 and TRBJ2-1; 12 positions match TRBD2. J was trimmed by 5 bases and V by 0 bases; bases with no gene match: 2. The CDR3 extends over 16 amino acids. Germline V lookup: CDR1 SGHTA, CDR2 FQGTGA. DNA for the CDR3: TGTGCCAGCAGCTTAACCAGGACTAGCGGGAACAATGAGCAGTTCTTC. Translating it yields CASSLTRTSGNNEQFF.

The CDR3: CATVRGREQETQYF. CDR3 DNA sequence: TGTGCCACCGTGCGGGGCCGGGAACAAGAGACCCAGTACTTC. The chain carries TRBV2 and TRBJ2-5, with D perhaps TRBD2 (6 bases). Germline V gives CDR1 SNHLY, CDR2 FYNNEI. There are 14 residues in the CDR3. V gave up 10 bases and J gave up 2 bases, with 17 bases separating them. Combining the CDR3 with reference TRBV2 and TRBJ2-5 gives the whole variable domain EPEVTQTPSHQVTQMGQEVILRCVPISNHLYFYWYRQILGQKVEFLVSFYNNEISEKSEIFDDQFSVERPDGSNFTLKIRSTKLEDSAMYFCATVRGREQETQYFGPGTRLLVL.

The rearrangement joins TRBV5-1 to TRBJ1-5; D is possibly TRBD1 (5 bases). The germline V gene has CDR1 SGHRS and CDR2 YFSETQ. There are 15 residues in the CDR3. Trimming shortened V by 4 bases and J by 0 bases, and 11 bases separated the two germline ends. CDR3 sequence reads: CASSAIGGSNQPQHF. The CDR3 DNA is TGCGCCAGCAGCGCCATCGGGGGTAGCAATCAGCCCCAGCATTTT.

The gene calls are TRBV15 and TRBJ2-2, with TRBD2 matching over 7 bases. J gave up 1 base and V 5 bases, and 10 bases lay outside the gene matches. The CDR3 spans 17 residues. CDR1 LNHNV and CDR2 YYDKDF come from the germline V gene (reference sequence). CDR3 protein: CATSGGVAVGNTGELFF. As DNA, the CDR3 is TGTGCCACCAGCGGGGGGGTAGCGGTCGGGAACACCGGGGAGCTGTTTTTT.

This clone was recorded only once. The chain has TRBV6-5 and TRBJ2-3, with 12 nucleotides matching TRBD2. The germline V gene encodes CDR1 MNHEY and CDR2 SVGAGI. The CDR3 is made up of 14 amino acids. V trimming: 6 bases; J trimming: 8 bases; junction bases outside the gene matches: 6. The CDR3 DNA sequence: TGTGCCAGCAGGACTAGCGGGGGAATTCTTACGCAGTATTTT. Residues: CASRTSGGILTQYF.